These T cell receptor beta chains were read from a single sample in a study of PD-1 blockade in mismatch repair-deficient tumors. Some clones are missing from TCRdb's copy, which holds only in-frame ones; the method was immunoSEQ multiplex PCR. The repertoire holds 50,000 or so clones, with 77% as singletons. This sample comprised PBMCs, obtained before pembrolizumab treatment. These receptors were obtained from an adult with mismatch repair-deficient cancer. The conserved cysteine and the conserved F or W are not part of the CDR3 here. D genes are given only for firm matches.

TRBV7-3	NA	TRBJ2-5	ASSYRRTEETQY
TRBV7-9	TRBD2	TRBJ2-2	ASSFGLAGVRGTGELF
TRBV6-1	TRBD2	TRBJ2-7	ASRSSGTYEQY
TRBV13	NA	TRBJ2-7	ASSSSRVEQY
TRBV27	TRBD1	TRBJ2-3	ASSEGDRTSTDTQY
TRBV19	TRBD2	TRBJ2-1	ASSIITPLAEFYNEQF
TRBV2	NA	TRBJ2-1	ASSVAASYNEQF
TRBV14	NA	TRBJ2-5	ASSPSWGGGETQY
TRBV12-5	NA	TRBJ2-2	ASGLVAGELF
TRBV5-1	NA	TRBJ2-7	ASSFGTFDYEQY
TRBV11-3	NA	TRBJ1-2	ASSSEGRAANYGYT
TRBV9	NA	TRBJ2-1	ASSADNEQF
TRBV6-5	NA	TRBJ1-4	ASSLTRGNEKLF
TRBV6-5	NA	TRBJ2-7	ASSSGTSGYEQY
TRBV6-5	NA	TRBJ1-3	ASSYTGDSGNTIY
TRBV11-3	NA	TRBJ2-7	ASSPDTGYYEQY
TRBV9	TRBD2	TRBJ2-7	ASSAGLATYEQY
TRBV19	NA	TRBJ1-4	ASSADPARGKLF
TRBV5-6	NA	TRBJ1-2	ASSPAQANYGYT
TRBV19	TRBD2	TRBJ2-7	ASSSGLAGSYEQY
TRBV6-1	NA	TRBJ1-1	ASSEGPSSLEAF
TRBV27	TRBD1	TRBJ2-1	ASTLRQGSYNEQF
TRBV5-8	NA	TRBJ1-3	ASSLGTGRISGNTIY
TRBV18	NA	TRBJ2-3	ASSTDGQSTDTQY
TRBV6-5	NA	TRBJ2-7	ASSYSSDLSRNEQY
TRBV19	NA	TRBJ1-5	ASSPPTVQPQH
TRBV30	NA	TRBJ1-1	AWSVTDNTEAF
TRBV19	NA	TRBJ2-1	ASSILRYNEQF
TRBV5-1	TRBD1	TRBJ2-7	ASSLPGQGKNEQY
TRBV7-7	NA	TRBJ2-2	ASSLGHTTGELF
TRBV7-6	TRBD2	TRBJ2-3	ASSLAQGLAGVSDTQY
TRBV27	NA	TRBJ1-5	ASQERAHLSNQPQH
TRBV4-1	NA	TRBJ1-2	ASSQAEGENYGYT